These 26 T cell receptor beta chains share one sample of origin, sequenced in a study of T cells in Graves' hyperthyroidism and ophthalmopathy (dated by TCRdb to 2018 to 2020). Library preparation employed multiplex PCR. Sequencing was carried out with an Illumina HiSeq 2000. The TCR beta CDR3 regions were amplified from the RNA transcripts. The first round of RT-PCR for the TCR CDR3 was performed with the HTBI primer set and the Qiagen OneStep RT-PCR kit. TCRdb's own reprocessing of the public reads used fastp at Q25 and MiXCR and kept productive beta chains. Here each entry gathers all rows of one CDR3 protein and keeps the most common genes and DNA. The sample has 500,000 to 550,000 distinct CDR3 sequences on record, approximately 20% of them singletons. The biggest ten clones account for around 50% of the sample. The specimen was blood. These receptors were collected from a man aged 35 to 55 with Graves' ophthalmopathy.

This clonotype was seen repeatedly, ten times or more. V usage is TRBV11-2 and J usage is TRBJ2-2; tentative D call: TRBD2 (6 bases). This CDR3 region has 16 residues. Germline V CDR1 and CDR2: SGHAT, FQNNGV. V dropped 3 bases and J dropped 6 bases, with 17 bases sitting between them. Written as DNA, the CDR3 is TGTGCCAGCAGCTTCGGAGGGGCAGCATCATCCGGGGAGCTGTTTTTT. Residues: CASSFGGAASSGELFF. Using reference TRBV11-2 and TRBJ2-2 for the parts outside the CDR3, the full variable domain is EAGVAQSPRYKIIEKRQSVAFWCNPISGHATLYWYQQILGQGPKLLIQFQNNGVVDDSQLPKDRFSAERLKGVDSTLKIQPAKLEDSAVYLCASSFGGAASSGELFFGEGSRLTVL.

This clonotype was counted many times. The gene calls are TRBV7-9 and TRBJ1-2, with 9 positions matching TRBD1. CDR3 length: 16 amino acids. Germline V gives CDR1 SEHNR, CDR2 FQNEAQ (reference sequence). Trimming cost V 0 bases and J 4 bases; bases outside gene matches: 6. The CDR3 spells CASSLAGTGGVYGYTF. The CDR3 DNA sequence: TGTGCCAGCAGCTTAGCGGGAACAGGGGGCGTCTATGGCTACACCTTC.

This clonotype appeared many times. The J gene is TRBJ2-1, the V gene TRBV11-2; TRBD2 is a possible D gene (5 bases). The length of the CDR3 is 16 residues. V lost 0 bases and J 4 bases, leaving 13 bases between the germline ends. Germline lookup yields CDR1 SGHAT and CDR2 FQNNGV. The chain's CDR3 is CASSLDQRNPYNEQFF. The CDR3 coding sequence is TGTGCCAGCAGCTTAGATCAGCGGAACCCTTACAATGAGCAGTTCTTC.

This clonotype was counted many times. The chain employs TRBV5-1 and TRBJ2-3; maybe TRBD1 (5 bases). Trimming cost V 1 base and J 6 bases, with 9 bases left between them. The length of the CDR3 is 13 residues. The germline CDR1 and CDR2 sequences are SGHRS and YFSETQ. CDR3 nucleotides: TGCGCCAGCAGCTTGAGGGGCCCGGATACGCAGTATTTT. It translates to CASSLRGPDTQYF.

The chain is built from TRBV6-2 or TRBV6-3 and TRBJ2-3; the match to TRBD2 covers 9 bases. V gave up 7 bases and J gave up 2 bases; unmatched junction bases: 10. Germline V CDR1 and CDR2: MNHEY, SVGEGT. There are 16 residues in the CDR3. CDR3 DNA sequence: TGTGCCAGCACCCTCGAGCGGGAGGTAGACACAGATACGCAGTATTTT. Translated: CASTLEREVDTDTQYF.

This clonotype was seen at least ten times. The chain recombines TRBV5-1 with TRBJ2-1, with D possibly matching TRBD2 (6 bases). The germline V gene has CDR1 SGHRS and CDR2 YFSETQ. The CDR3 has 15 residues. Between the trimmed V and J ends, which lost 4 bases and 8 bases, there was a span of 19 bases. The CDR3 sequence: CASSDPRGSGDEQFF. The CDR3 nucleotides read TGCGCCAGCAGCGACCCACGGGGGTCGGGCGATGAGCAGTTCTTC.

This clonotype was counted at least ten times. The DNA of the CDR3 is TGTGCCAGCACCTCAGGCGGCCGTTCCCAAGGCCAAAAGCAGTTCTTC. The encoded protein is CASTSGGRSQGQKQFF. The rearrangement joins TRBV27 to TRBJ2-1, with D hard to call. Trimming shortened V by 7 bases and J by 11 bases, and 27 bases separated the two germline ends. The germline V gene has CDR1 MNHEY and CDR2 SMNVEV (reference sequence). CDR3 length equals 16 residues.

This clonotype was recorded a few times. The chain uses TRBV5-5 and TRBJ1-2, with TRBD1 matching 9 bases. The CDR3 loop spans 17 amino acids. CDR1 and CDR2 from the germline V gene are SGHKS and YYEKEE (reference sequence). The junction had 14 bases not matched to a gene; V was cut back by 4 bases and J by 4 bases. The CDR3: CASSRGTRDRDIYGYTF. The CDR3, as DNA: TGTGCCAGCAGCAGGGGGACCCGGGACAGGGATATCTATGGCTACACCTTC.

This chain uses TRBV4-2 with TRBJ2-5, with D unclear. The CDR3 has 15 amino acids. CDR1 is LGHNA, CDR2 YNFKEQ, per germline. The germline V and J ends were trimmed by 3 bases and 1 base, with 12 bases remaining between them. DNA of the CDR3: TGTGCCAGCAGCCACTCGGGTCTCATCCAAGAGACCCAGTACTTC. It is translated as CASSHSGLIQETQYF.

This sequence joins TRBV5-1 and TRBJ2-6, with D maybe TRBD2 (6 bases). V was shortened by 7 bases and J by 0 bases, with 14 bases between the two germline ends. The CDR3 is 16 amino acids. Germline assignment: CDR1 SGHRS and CDR2 YFSETQ. The CDR3 DNA follows: TGCGCCAGCTTCGGGGCGGGATCCTCTGGGGCCAACGTCCTGACTTTC. Its translation: CASFGAGSSGANVLTF.

The genes are TRBV4-2 and TRBJ2-2, with D possibly being TRBD2 (6 bases). Per the germline V gene, CDR1 is LGHNA and CDR2 is YNFKEQ. The CDR3 consists of 16 residues. Trimming removed 2 bases from V and 6 bases from J, with 16 bases in between. The chain's CDR3 is CASSQPGGSGAGELFF. CDR3 nucleotides: TGTGCCAGCAGCCAACCTGGAGGGAGTGGAGCCGGGGAGCTGTTTTTT.

At least ten counts were recorded for this clonotype. The chain recombines TRBV11-2 with TRBJ2-1; 8 nucleotides match TRBD1. Germline trimming cut 4 bases from V and 0 bases from J; bases unmatched to any gene: 5. The CDR3 is made up of 16 amino acids. The germline CDR1 and CDR2 sequences are SGHAT and FQNNGV. The CDR3 sequence: CASSSQGGSSYNEQFF. In nucleotides, the CDR3 is TGTGCCAGCAGCTCACAGGGGGGTAGCTCCTACAATGAGCAGTTCTTC.

This clonotype has only a few counts. This sequence joins TRBV7-3 and TRBJ2-3; D is unresolved. Germline V gene lookup returns CDR1 SGHTA and CDR2 FQGTGA. The CDR3 extends over 15 amino acids. Deletions cut 1 base from V and 2 bases from J, with 10 bases between. This CDR3 reads CASSLSPSVTDTQYF. CDR3 nucleotide sequence: TGTGCCAGCAGCTTAAGCCCCTCGGTCACAGATACGCAGTATTTT.

This clonotype was counted at least ten times. V gene TRBV20-1 combines with J gene TRBJ2-3; D perhaps matches TRBD2 (6 bases). The CDR3 is 15 residues long. The V and J ends lost 5 bases and 1 base respectively, with 16 bases between them. From germline, CDR1 is DFQATT and CDR2 SNEGSKA (reference sequence). DNA of the CDR3: TGCAGTGCTGTAATGGCGGGCGGGGGCACAGATACGCAGTATTTT. Its protein product is CSAVMAGGGTDTQYF.

At least ten counts were recorded for this clonotype. The chain is built from TRBV11-3 and TRBJ1-2, with no clear D. Germline loops: CDR1 SGHNT, CDR2 YENEEA. V gave up 5 bases and J gave up 4 bases, with 17 bases separating them. CDR3 size: 15 residues. The CDR3 DNA follows: TGTGCCAGCAGCCGCAAGATAGTCTGCCTCTATGGCTACACCTTC. It translates to CASSRKIVCLYGYTF.

A note on this clonotype: A read error may explain this, as a much larger clone is one base away. The conserved closing phenylalanine or tryptophan is absent in this CDR3, likely reflecting a read error. Here the CDR3 DNA reads TGTGCCAGCAGCTCGGACAGGAGGGGAGCCGAGCAGTACCTC. This codes for CASSSDRRGAEQYL. The chain has TRBV7-9 and TRBJ2-7, with TRBD1 as a possible D gene (7 bases). The CDR3 sequence is 14 residues long. Looked up from germline, CDR1 is SEHNR and CDR2 is FQNEAQ (reference sequence). V lost 4 bases, J lost 6 bases, and 16 bases lay in between.

This rearrangement joins TRBV13 to TRBJ1-6; no clear D. This CDR3 is built from 14 residues. Trimming pared 2 bases from V and 8 bases from J, leaving 10 bases between. From germline, CDR1 is PRHDT and CDR2 FYEKMQ (reference sequence). CDR3 loop: CASSLSGEYSPLHF. The CDR3, as DNA: TGTGCCAGCAGCTTATCTGGGGAATATTCACCCCTCCACTTT. The full variable domain, its missing parts supplied by reference TRBV13 and TRBJ1-6, is AAGVIQSPRHLIKEKRETATLKCYPIPRHDTVYWYQQGPGQDPQFLISFYEKMQSDKGSIPDRFSAQQFSDYHSELNMSSLELGDSALYFCASSLSGEYSPLHFGNGTRLTVT.

This clonotype was picked up a small number of times. This chain links TRBV12-3 or TRBV12-4 with TRBJ1-3; maybe TRBD1 (6 bases). This CDR3 contains 17 residues. The ends were cut back, 6 bases at V and 1 base at J, with 19 bases in the middle. This chain's CDR3 is CASRFPVQGLSGNTIYF. CDR3 sequence (DNA): TGTGCCAGCAGATTCCCAGTACAGGGTTTATCTGGAAACACCATATATTTT.

This clonotype has ten or more counts. The chain employs TRBV6-1 and TRBJ1-1; TRBD1 might be the D (5 bases). CDR3 length: 13 residues. The V gene's germline CDR1 is MNHNS and CDR2 SASEGT. V lost 2 bases, J lost 11 bases, and 15 bases lay in between. CDR3 in DNA: TGTGCCAGCAGTGAATCAATCCAGGGTAGGGCTTTCTTT. Its protein is CASSESIQGRAFF.

The CDR3 sequence: CASSLGFLAGGLEQYF. DNA of the CDR3: TGTGCCAGCAGCTTAGGGTTTTTGGCGGGAGGGCTCGAGCAGTACTTC. The J gene is TRBJ2-7, the V gene TRBV11-2; the match to TRBD2 covers 9 bases. V trimming: 1 base; J trimming: 6 bases; junction bases outside the gene matches: 10. Germline V lookup: CDR1 SGHAT, CDR2 FQNNGV. The CDR3 is 16 residues long.

This clonotype was counted at least ten times. The chain uses TRBV4-2 and TRBJ2-2; TRBD2 aligns across 12 bases. CDR3 length: 17 residues. The germline gives CDR1 LGHNA, CDR2 YNFKEQ. The ends lost 1 base at V and 5 bases at J; junction bases unmatched: 5. CDR3 sequence (DNA): TGTGCCAGCAGCCAAGCAGAAGGACTAGCGGGAACCGGGGAGCTGTTTTTT. Encoded protein: CASSQAEGLAGTGELFF.

This clonotype was detected ten times or more. The CDR3 sequence: CASSLASGQYEQYF. The DNA for the CDR3 is TGTGCCAGCAGCTTAGCTTCGGGACAGTACGAGCAGTACTTC. This sequence joins TRBV7-9 and TRBJ2-7, with 7 bases lining up with TRBD1. V shed 0 bases and J 4 bases; nucleotides not matched to a gene: 3. The length of the CDR3 is 14 residues. CDR1 SEHNR and CDR2 FQNEAQ come from the germline V gene (reference sequence).

The chain couples TRBV28 to TRBJ1-6, with D possibly being TRBD1 (5 bases). There are 22 residues in the CDR3. Trimming shortened V by 3 bases and J by 8 bases, and 35 bases separated the two germline ends. Germline loops: CDR1 MDHEN, CDR2 SYDVKM. Written as DNA, the CDR3 is TGTGCCAGCAGTTTCCCTGCAGCCCGGCAGGGCCCCCTGGGGCCCCTGGATTCACCCCTCCACTTT. The encoded protein is CASSFPAARQGPLGPLDSPLHF.

The gene calls are TRBV20-1 and TRBJ1-4; possible D gene TRBD1, 6 bases. This CDR3 has 14 amino acids. Germline lookup yields CDR1 DFQATT and CDR2 SNEGSKA (reference sequence). The germline V and J ends were trimmed by 3 bases and 7 bases, with 15 bases remaining between them. The CDR3 DNA follows: TGCAGTGCTAGCCCGAACAGGGCGGGTGAAAAACTGTTTTTT. This sequence encodes CSASPNRAGEKLFF.

The CDR3 reads CSARDGAGGPDTQYF. The DNA of the CDR3 is TGCAGTGCTAGAGATGGGGCGGGGGGGCCAGATACGCAGTATTTT. This chain joins TRBV20-1 and TRBJ2-3, with 9 bases fitting TRBD2. Trimming at V came to 0 bases and at J to 4 bases, leaving 5 bases not matched to a gene. The CDR3 is 15 residues long. CDR1 and CDR2 from the germline V gene are DFQATT and SNEGSKA (reference sequence).

This clonotype was seen many times. The J gene is TRBJ2-1, the V gene TRBV5-1; 8 bases agree with TRBD1. The junction had 2 bases not matched to a gene; V was cut back by 4 bases and J by 2 bases. CDR1 is SGHRS and CDR2 is YFSETQ in the germline V gene. CDR3 length: 14 amino acids. The CDR3 coding sequence is TGCGCCAGCAGCATGGGACAGGCCTACAATGAGCAGTTCTTC. As protein: CASSMGQAYNEQFF. Complete variable domain (other parts from reference TRBV5-1 and TRBJ2-1): KAGVTQTPRYLIKTRGQQVTLSCSPISGHRSVSWYQQTPGQGLQFLFEYFSETQRNKGNFPGRFSGRQFSNSRSEMNVSTLELGDSALYLCASSMGQAYNEQFFGPGTRLTVL.